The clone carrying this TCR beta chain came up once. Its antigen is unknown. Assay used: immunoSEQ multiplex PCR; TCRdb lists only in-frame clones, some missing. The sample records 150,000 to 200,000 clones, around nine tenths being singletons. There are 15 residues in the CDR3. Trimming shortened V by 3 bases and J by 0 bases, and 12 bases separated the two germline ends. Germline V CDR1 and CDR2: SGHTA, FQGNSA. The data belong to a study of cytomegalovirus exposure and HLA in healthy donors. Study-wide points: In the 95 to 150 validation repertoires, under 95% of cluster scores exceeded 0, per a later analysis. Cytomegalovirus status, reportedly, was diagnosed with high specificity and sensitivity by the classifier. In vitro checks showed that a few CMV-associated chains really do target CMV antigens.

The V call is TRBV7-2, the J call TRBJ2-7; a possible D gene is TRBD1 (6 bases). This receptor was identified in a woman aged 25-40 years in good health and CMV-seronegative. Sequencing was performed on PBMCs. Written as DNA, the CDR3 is TGTGCCAGCAGCTTTTTTGGGGGACACTCCTACGAGCAGTACTTC. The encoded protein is CASSFFGGHSYEQYF.